These 11 T cell receptor beta chains originate from one sample sequenced in a study of blood T cell repertoires in COVID-19. Assay used: immunoSEQ multiplex PCR; TCRdb lists only in-frame clones, some missing. Of roughly 230,000 clones in the sample, 80% to 95% were seen once. Specimen: peripheral blood. Receptors were obtained from a man aged 25-45 years with COVID-19, enrolled during active disease.

The chain carries TRBV28 and TRBJ1-6, with 7 nucleotides matching TRBD1. This CDR3 is 14 amino acids long. The germline V gene has CDR1 MDHEN and CDR2 SYDVKM. Unmatched junction bases numbered 7, after V lost 6 bases and J lost 8 bases. Here the CDR3 reads CASSLTGSYSPLHF. The CDR3, as DNA: TGTGCCAGCAGCTTGACAGGGAGTTATTCACCCCTCCACTTT.

The chain employs TRBV7-3 and TRBJ2-1; 10 bases map to TRBD2. Germline assignment: CDR1 SGHTA and CDR2 FQGTGA. The CDR3 is 16 residues long. V lost 6 bases to trimming and J lost 5 bases; unmatched junction nucleotides: 10. For the CDR3, the DNA is TGTGCCAGCAGTCTAAAAGCGGGGGGGCCCGACAATGAGCAGTTCTTC. Encoded protein: CASSLKAGGPDNEQFF.

This chain uses TRBV2 with TRBJ1-3; D is uncertain. Deletions cut 3 bases from V and 3 bases from J, with 6 bases between. Germline V lookup: CDR1 SNHLY, CDR2 FYNNEI. The CDR3 totals 13 residues. DNA of the CDR3: TGTGCCAGCAGTGAGGGCAGTGGAAACACCATATATTTT. This codes for CASSEGSGNTIYF.

A few counts support this clone. The CDR3 protein is CASLRGQGGDGYTF. DNA for the CDR3: TGTGCCAGCTTGAGAGGACAGGGAGGAGATGGCTACACCTTC. The genes are TRBV7-9 and TRBJ1-2, with TRBD1 matching over 8 bases. J lost 6 bases, V lost 8 bases, and 11 bases had no gene match. CDR3 length: 14 residues. Germline V gives CDR1 SEHNR, CDR2 FQNEAQ (reference sequence).

This clone was observed a single time. This chain links TRBV6-5 with TRBJ1-2; possible D gene TRBD1, 5 bases. The CDR3 spans 11 residues. CDR1 is MNHEY, CDR2 SVGAGI, per germline. With 6 bases removed from V and 5 bases from J, the gap between germline ends came to 7 bases. This CDR3 reads CASSGGYGYTF. CDR3 DNA sequence: TGTGCCAGCAGCGGGGGATATGGCTACACCTTC.

This sequence joins TRBV4-2 and TRBJ1-3; perhaps TRBD1 as D (6 bases). The CDR3 length is 15 residues. Trimming took off 3 bases at V and 3 bases at J, with 12 bases between the two ends. Germline CDR1 is LGHNA and CDR2 is YNFKEQ. The CDR3 DNA reads TGTGCCAGCAGCCAGAGTACAGGGTTTGGAAACACCATATATTTT. Encoded protein: CASSQSTGFGNTIYF.

The rearrangement links TRBV4-1 to TRBJ1-4, with a weak D call TRBD1 (6 bases). Germline-derived CDR1 and CDR2 are MGHRA and YSYEKL. The CDR3 totals 16 residues. V shed 2 bases and J shed 5 bases, with 15 bases lying between them. The DNA for the CDR3 is TGCGCCAGCAGCCAAAGGGCCACAGGGAGAAATGAAAAACTGTTTTTT. This codes for CASSQRATGRNEKLFF.

This clone was counted a few times. The chain is built from TRBV5-5 and TRBJ1-2; 9 positions agree with TRBD1. Germline V gene data show CDR1 as SGHKS and CDR2 as YYEKEE (reference sequence). J was trimmed by 2 bases and V by 2 bases; bases with no gene match: 4. This CDR3 has 15 amino acids. DNA for the CDR3: TGTGCCAGCAGCTTACAGGGGGCGCAGAACTATGGCTACACCTTC. Translation: CASSLQGAQNYGYTF.

This clone was observed once. The chain uses TRBV30 and TRBJ1-3; D ambiguous. Trimming removed 5 bases at V and 1 base at J, with 9 bases between. From germline, CDR1 is GTSNPN and CDR2 SVGIG (reference sequence). The CDR3 is 13 residues long. This CDR3 reads CAWGGSSGNTIYF. The CDR3 DNA follows: TGTGCCTGGGGAGGGAGTTCTGGAAACACCATATATTTT.

The chain links TRBV19 to TRBJ1-2; 7 bases agree with TRBD1. Germline V gives CDR1 LNHDA, CDR2 SQIVND (reference sequence). This CDR3 region has 17 residues. The V gene end was trimmed by 7 bases and the J gene end by 6 bases; junction bases not matched to a gene: 20. The CDR3 region is CASIQTGLALRDNGYTF. Here the CDR3 DNA reads TGTGCCAGTATCCAGACAGGGTTAGCCCTCCGTGATAATGGCTACACCTTC.

A note on this clone: Germline and junction disagree at one end, which may indicate a read error. The chain employs TRBV2 and TRBJ1-5; 8 positions match TRBD1. Germline CDR1 reads SNHLY; CDR2 reads FYNNEI. CDR3 size: 15 residues. In DNA, the CDR3 is TGTGCCAGCAGGGAGAATACAGGGGGACATCAGCTCCAGCATTTT. Residues: CASRENTGGHQLQHF.